The subject of this entry is one T cell receptor beta chain. With a much larger clone just one base away, this may be a read error. This sample's RNA came from whole unsorted tissue. Donors were chemotherapy-naive, newly diagnosed lung cancer surgical patients in China, August–late 2014. The CDR3 consists of 17 residues. Per the germline V gene, CDR1 is MNHEY and CDR2 is SVGEGT. V gave up 0 bases and J gave up 4 bases; unmatched junction bases: 10. This entry comes from a study of tumor and adjacent non-tumor tissue in lung cancer. About the research overall: Patients comprised roughly 12 adenocarcinoma, a couple of squamous cell carcinoma and 1 small cell lung cancer.

A modified ARM-PCR protocol with three rounds of nested PCR amplified TCRbeta. TCRdb processed the multiplex PCR reads anew with MiXCR; each CDR3 protein has one entry. The repertoire holds 100,000 to 150,000 distinct CDR3 sequences, 66% seen once, with roughly 12% in the top ten. This clonotype was obtained from a young man with non-small cell lung cancer. Specimen: lung tumor tissue. This chain uses TRBV6-2 or TRBV6-3 with TRBJ2-3; 7 bases fit TRBD2. The CDR3 DNA follows: TGTGCCAGCAGTTACTCCCGGGCAGGAACTAGCGCAGATACGCAGTATTTT. Translation: CASSYSRAGTSADTQYF.